This is a list of T cell receptor beta chains from one sample in a study of blood T cell repertoires in COVID-19. Produced via immunoSEQ multiplex PCR; TCRdb's table is partial and in-frame only. The data show some 300,000 clones, with 90% seen just once and 0.8% to 1.3% held by the top ten. Sequences were obtained from peripheral blood. Every receptor here comes from a woman between 40 and 55 years old with COVID-19, enrolled during active disease. CDR3s include the opening cysteine and the closing phenylalanine or tryptophan. Each record gives: D gene, V gene, clone size, J gene, CDR3 length, CDR3 protein, CDR3 DNA. A D gene is named only where the DNA matches it firmly. The listing skips clone size in some rows; elsewhere it reads once, few, many or a size class.

.	TRBV3-1/TRBV3-2	.	TRBJ2-1	15	CASSQEGRTFNEQFF	TGTGCCAGCAGCCAAGAGGGGCGAACTTTTAATGAGCAGTTCTTC
.	TRBV7-9	once	TRBJ1-2	15	CASGGQPVAFYGYTF	TGTGCCAGCGGGGGACAACCAGTGGCTTTCTATGGCTACACCTTC
TRBD1	TRBV5-4	.	TRBJ2-7	14	CASSHGTGDYEQYF	TGTGCCAGCAGTCATGGGACAGGGGATTACGAGCAGTACTTC
.	TRBV4-2	.	TRBJ1-1	13	CASSPGGETEAFF	TGTGCCAGCAGCCCCGGGGGGGAGACTGAAGCTTTCTTT
.	TRBV27	.	TRBJ1-4	13	CASSPSYSEKLFF	TGTGCCAGCAGCCCCTCGTACAGTGAAAAACTGTTTTTT
.	TRBV7-8	.	TRBJ1-2	12	CASSPNSYGYTF	TGTGCCAGCAGCCCTAACAGCTATGGCTACACCTTC
.	TRBV6-5	.	TRBJ1-4	12	CASFSGEGKLFF	TGTGCCAGCTTCTCCGGGGAGGGAAAACTGTTTTTT
.	TRBV14	.	TRBJ1-4	14	CASSQEQGLQKLFF	TGTGCCAGCAGCCAAGAGCAGGGGTTGCAAAAACTGTTTTTT
.	TRBV9	.	TRBJ2-2	18	CASSVVGGKTPNTGELFF	TGTGCCAGCAGCGTAGTGGGCGGGAAGACCCCGAACACCGGGGAGCTGTTTTTT
TRBD1	TRBV6-5	.	TRBJ1-2	14	CASRSPRQGDGYTF	TGTGCCAGCAGGTCCCCTCGACAGGGTGATGGCTACACCTTC
TRBD1	TRBV3-1/TRBV3-2	.	TRBJ2-7	15	CASSHGTGLGLEQYF	TGTGCCAGCAGCCACGGGACAGGGCTGGGGCTCGAGCAGTACTTC
TRBD1	TRBV10-3	.	TRBJ2-1	15	CAISVGQGTYNEQFF	TGTGCCATCAGTGTCGGACAGGGGACCTACAATGAGCAGTTCTTC
.	TRBV5-1	.	TRBJ2-2	14	CASMKRPNTGELFF	TGCGCCAGCATGAAGCGGCCGAACACCGGGGAGCTGTTTTTT
.	TRBV27	.	TRBJ1-5	15	CASSFLGGGNQPQHF	TGTGCCAGCAGTTTTTTGGGGGGTGGCAATCAGCCCCAGCATTTT
TRBD1	TRBV7-2	.	TRBJ1-2	14	CASSSPDRLHGYTF	TGTGCCAGCAGCTCCCCGGACAGGCTTCATGGCTACACCTTC
TRBD1	TRBV9	.	TRBJ1-1	13	CASSVGRDRGAFF	TGTGCCAGCAGCGTGGGGCGGGACAGGGGCGCTTTCTTT
.	TRBV5-5	.	TRBJ1-4	15	CASSLGGSPNEKLFF	TGTGCCAGCAGCTTGGGGGGCAGTCCAAATGAAAAACTGTTTTTT
TRBD2	TRBV29-1	.	TRBJ2-7	14	CSVELAGGSYEQYF	TGCAGCGTTGAGCTAGCGGGGGGGTCCTACGAGCAGTACTTC
.	TRBV2	.	TRBJ2-6	14	CASGSVAGANVLTF	TGTGCCAGCGGTAGCGTCGCTGGGGCCAACGTCCTGACTTTC
TRBD2	TRBV10-3	.	TRBJ2-3	15	CAVSGGHRGTDTQYF	TGTGCCGTCTCGGGGGGGCATCGGGGAACAGATACGCAGTATTTT
.	TRBV6-5	.	TRBJ1-6	15	CASSRVDSRNSPLHF	TGTGCCAGCAGCCGAGTGGACAGTAGAAATTCACCCCTCCACTTT
.	TRBV5-1	.	TRBJ1-3	14	CASSYGTLGNTIYF	TGCGCCAGCTCGTACGGGACACTCGGAAACACCATATATTTT
TRBD2	TRBV7-2	once	TRBJ2-1	16	CASSSNPSGGATEQFF	TGTGCCAGCAGCTCGAACCCTAGCGGGGGGGCGACTGAGCAGTTCTTC
.	TRBV27	.	TRBJ1-1	15	CASLSPGQTGSRAFF	TGTGCCAGTTTATCCCCCGGACAGACCGGTAGTCGGGCTTTCTTT
.	TRBV28	.	TRBJ1-5	16	CASSLSVPAAGQPQHF	TGTGCCAGCAGTTTATCGGTCCCTGCAGCAGGTCAGCCCCAGCATTTT
.	TRBV6-2/TRBV6-3	once	TRBJ1-2	17	CASSPDLRGGRRYGYTF	TGTGCCAGCAGTCCGGATTTACGGGGGGGAAGGCGTTACGGCTACACCTTC
TRBD2	TRBV7-8	.	TRBJ2-1	17	CASSPRLAMRDRNEQFF	TGTGCCAGCAGCCCAAGACTAGCGATGAGGGATCGAAATGAGCAGTTCTTC
TRBD1	TRBV11-2	.	TRBJ1-1	13	CASSLKGAGVAFF	TGTGCCAGCAGCTTAAAGGGGGCAGGGGTAGCTTTCTTT
TRBD1	TRBV27	.	TRBJ1-5	13	CATGQGLNQPQHF	TGTGCCACCGGACAGGGCCTCAATCAGCCCCAGCATTTT
.	TRBV9	.	TRBJ2-1	16	CASSVAAVRSYNEQFF	TGTGCCAGCAGCGTAGCGGCAGTGAGGTCCTACAATGAGCAGTTCTTC